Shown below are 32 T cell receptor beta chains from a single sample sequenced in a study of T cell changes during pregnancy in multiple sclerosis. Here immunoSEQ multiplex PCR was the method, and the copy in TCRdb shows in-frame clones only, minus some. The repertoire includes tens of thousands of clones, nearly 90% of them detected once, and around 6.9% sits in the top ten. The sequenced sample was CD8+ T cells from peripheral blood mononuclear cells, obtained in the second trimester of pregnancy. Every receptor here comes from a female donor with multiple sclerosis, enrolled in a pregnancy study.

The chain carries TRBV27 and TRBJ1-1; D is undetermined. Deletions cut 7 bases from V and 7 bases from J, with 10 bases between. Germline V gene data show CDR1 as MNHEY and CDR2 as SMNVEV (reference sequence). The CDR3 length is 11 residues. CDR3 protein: CASIRSDEAFF. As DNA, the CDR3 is TGTGCCAGCATAAGGAGCGATGAAGCTTTCTTT.

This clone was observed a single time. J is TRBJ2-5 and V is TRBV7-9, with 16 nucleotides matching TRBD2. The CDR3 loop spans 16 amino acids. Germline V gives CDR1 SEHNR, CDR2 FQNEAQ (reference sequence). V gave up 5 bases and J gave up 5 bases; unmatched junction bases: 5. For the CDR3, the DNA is TGTGCCAGCAGCCCTCCGGGACTAGCGGGAGGGGAGACCCAGTACTTC. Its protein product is CASSPPGLAGGETQYF.

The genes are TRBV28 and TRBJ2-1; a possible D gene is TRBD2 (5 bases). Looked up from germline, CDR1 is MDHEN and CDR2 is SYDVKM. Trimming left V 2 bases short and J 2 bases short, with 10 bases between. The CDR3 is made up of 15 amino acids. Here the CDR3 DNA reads TGTGCCAGCAGTTTAGGGGAGAAAACCTACAATGAGCAGTTCTTC. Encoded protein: CASSLGEKTYNEQFF.

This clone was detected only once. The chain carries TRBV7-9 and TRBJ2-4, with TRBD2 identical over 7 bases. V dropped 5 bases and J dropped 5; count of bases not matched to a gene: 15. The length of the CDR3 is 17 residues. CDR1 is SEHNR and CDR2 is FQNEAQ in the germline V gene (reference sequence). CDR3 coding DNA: TGTGCCAGCAGCAGCGACGCGCGGGGGATCCATGAAAACATTCAGTACTTC. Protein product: CASSSDARGIHENIQYF.

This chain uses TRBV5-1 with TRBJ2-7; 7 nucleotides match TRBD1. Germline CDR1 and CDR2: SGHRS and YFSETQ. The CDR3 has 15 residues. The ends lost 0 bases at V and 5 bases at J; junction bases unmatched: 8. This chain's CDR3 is CASSLEVTGTHEQYF. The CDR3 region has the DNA TGCGCCAGCAGCTTGGAAGTGACAGGGACCCACGAGCAGTACTTC.

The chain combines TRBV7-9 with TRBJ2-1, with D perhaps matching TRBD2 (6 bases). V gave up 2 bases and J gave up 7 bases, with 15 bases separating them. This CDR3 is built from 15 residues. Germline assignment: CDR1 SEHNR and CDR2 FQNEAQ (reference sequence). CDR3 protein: CASSLLTGDLNEQFF. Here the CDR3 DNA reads TGTGCCAGCAGCTTATTAACGGGAGACCTGAATGAGCAGTTCTTC.

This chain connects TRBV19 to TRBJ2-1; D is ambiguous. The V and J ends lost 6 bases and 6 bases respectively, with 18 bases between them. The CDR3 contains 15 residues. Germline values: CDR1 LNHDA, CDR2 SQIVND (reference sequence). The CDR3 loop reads CASSPEIIPGNEQFF. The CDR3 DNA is TGTGCCAGTAGCCCGGAGATTATACCGGGCAATGAGCAGTTCTTC.

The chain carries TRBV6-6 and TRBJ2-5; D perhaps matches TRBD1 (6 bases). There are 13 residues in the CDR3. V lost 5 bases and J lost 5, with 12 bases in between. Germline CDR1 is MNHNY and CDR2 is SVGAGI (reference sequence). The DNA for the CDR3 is TGTGCCAGCAGTGACAGGCTTCTGGAGACCCAGTACTTC. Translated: CASSDRLLETQYF.

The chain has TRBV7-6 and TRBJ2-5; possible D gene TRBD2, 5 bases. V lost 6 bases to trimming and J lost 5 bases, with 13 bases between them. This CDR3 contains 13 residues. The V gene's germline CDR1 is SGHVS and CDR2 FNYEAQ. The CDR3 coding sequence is TGTGCCAGCAGGGCAGGTGGCGGGGAGACCCAGTACTTC. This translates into CASRAGGGETQYF.

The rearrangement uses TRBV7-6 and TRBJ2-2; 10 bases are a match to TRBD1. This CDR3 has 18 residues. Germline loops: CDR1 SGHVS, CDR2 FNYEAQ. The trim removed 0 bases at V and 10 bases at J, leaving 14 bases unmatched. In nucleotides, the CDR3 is TGTGCCAGCAGCTTAGCGGAAAGCCCCGGGACAGGGGACGAGGAGCTGTTTTTT. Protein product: CASSLAESPGTGDEELFF.

DNA of the CDR3: TGCGCCAGCAGTGAGACTGGCGGGATCTCCTACGAGCAGTACTTC. It translates to CASSETGGISYEQYF. The chain uses TRBV10-2 and TRBJ2-7, with D tentatively TRBD2 (6 bases). The CDR3 loop spans 15 amino acids. CDR1 WSHSY and CDR2 SAAADI come from the germline V gene. Trimming stripped 2 bases from V and 0 bases from J, with 11 bases between.

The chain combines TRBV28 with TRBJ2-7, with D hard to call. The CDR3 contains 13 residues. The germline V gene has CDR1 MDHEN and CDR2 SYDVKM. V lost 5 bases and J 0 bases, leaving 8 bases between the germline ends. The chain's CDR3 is CASSPPSSYEQYF. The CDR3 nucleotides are TGTGCCAGCAGTCCCCCGAGCTCCTACGAGCAGTACTTC.

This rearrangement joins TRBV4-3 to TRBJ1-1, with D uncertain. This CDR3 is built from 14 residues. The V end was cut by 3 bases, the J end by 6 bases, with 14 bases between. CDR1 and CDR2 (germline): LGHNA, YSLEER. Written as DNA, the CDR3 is TGCGCCAGCAGCCAGCCCCGGGAAGGGTCTGAAGCTTTCTTT. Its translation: CASSQPREGSEAFF.

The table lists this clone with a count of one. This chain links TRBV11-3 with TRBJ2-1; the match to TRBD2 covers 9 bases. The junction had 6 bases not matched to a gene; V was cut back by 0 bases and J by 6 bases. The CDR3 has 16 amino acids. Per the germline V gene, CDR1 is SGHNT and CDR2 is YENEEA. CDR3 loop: CASSLDRAGGVNEQFF. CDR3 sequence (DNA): TGTGCCAGCAGCTTAGATCGGGCGGGGGGGGTCAATGAGCAGTTCTTC.

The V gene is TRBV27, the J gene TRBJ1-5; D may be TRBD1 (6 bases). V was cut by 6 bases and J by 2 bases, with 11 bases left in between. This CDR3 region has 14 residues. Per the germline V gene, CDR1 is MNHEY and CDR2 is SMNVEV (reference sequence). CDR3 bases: TGTGCCAGCAGCCATGGGGGCCGCAATCAGCCCCAGCATTTT. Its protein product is CASSHGGRNQPQHF.

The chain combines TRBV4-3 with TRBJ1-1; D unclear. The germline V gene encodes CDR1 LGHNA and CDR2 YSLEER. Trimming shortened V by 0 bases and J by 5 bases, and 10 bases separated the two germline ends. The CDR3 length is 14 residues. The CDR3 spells CASSQELTATEAFF. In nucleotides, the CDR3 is TGCGCCAGCAGCCAAGAACTAACGGCAACTGAAGCTTTCTTT.

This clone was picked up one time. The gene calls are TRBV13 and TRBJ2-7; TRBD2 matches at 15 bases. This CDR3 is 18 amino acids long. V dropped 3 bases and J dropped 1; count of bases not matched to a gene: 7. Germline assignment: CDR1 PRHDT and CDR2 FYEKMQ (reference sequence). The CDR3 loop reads CASSFLGLAGGPSYEQYF. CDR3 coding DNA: TGTGCCAGCAGCTTTCTTGGACTAGCGGGGGGGCCTTCCTACGAGCAGTACTTC.

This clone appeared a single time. In DNA, the CDR3 is TGCGCCAGCGGAACTCGGGGTTTGAAAGATACGCAGTATTTT. Encoded protein: CASGTRGLKDTQYF. The chain is built from TRBV5-1 and TRBJ2-3, with D maybe TRBD2 (5 bases). This CDR3 contains 14 residues. Trimming stripped 7 bases from V and 5 bases from J, with 17 bases between. Germline V gene data show CDR1 as SGHRS and CDR2 as YFSETQ.

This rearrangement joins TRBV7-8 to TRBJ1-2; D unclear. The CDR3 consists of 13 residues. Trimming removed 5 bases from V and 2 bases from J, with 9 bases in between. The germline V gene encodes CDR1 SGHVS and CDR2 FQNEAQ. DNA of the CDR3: TGTGCCAGCAGCATTGGCGGGAACTATGGCTACACCTTC. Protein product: CASSIGGNYGYTF.

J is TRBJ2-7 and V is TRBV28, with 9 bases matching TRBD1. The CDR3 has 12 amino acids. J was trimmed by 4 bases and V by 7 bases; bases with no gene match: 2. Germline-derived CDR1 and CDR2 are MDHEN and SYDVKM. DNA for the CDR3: TGTGCCAGCAACAGGGGGCGGTACGAGCAGTACTTC. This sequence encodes CASNRGRYEQYF.

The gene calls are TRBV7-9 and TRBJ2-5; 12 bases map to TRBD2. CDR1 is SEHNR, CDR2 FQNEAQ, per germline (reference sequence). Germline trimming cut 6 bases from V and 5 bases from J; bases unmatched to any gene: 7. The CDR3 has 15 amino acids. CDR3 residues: CASSPTSGGTETQYF. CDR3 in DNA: TGTGCCAGCAGTCCTACTAGCGGGGGGACTGAGACCCAGTACTTC.

The CDR3 coding sequence is TGTGCCGGATGGGACAGGGGACCAACCGGGGAGCTGTTTTTT. As protein: CAGWDRGPTGELFF. The chain couples TRBV6-1 to TRBJ2-2; 10 positions agree with TRBD1. Germline values: CDR1 MNHNS, CDR2 SASEGT. CDR3 length equals 14 residues. Trimming cost V 11 bases and J 5 bases; bases outside gene matches: 8.

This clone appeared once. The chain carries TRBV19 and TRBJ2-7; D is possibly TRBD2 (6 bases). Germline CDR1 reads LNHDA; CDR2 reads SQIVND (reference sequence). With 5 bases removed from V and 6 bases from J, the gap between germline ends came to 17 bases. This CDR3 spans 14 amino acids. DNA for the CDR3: TGTGCCAGTAGTTTGGGACTGGCGGCCTCCGAGCAGTACTTC. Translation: CASSLGLAASEQYF.

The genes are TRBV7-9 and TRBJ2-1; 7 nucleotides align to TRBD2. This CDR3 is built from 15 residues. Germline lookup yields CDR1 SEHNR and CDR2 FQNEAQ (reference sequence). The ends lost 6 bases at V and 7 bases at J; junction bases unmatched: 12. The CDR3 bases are TGTGCCAGCAGTTCTACTGAGGCGGGAGTGAATGAGCAGTTCTTC. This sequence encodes CASSSTEAGVNEQFF.

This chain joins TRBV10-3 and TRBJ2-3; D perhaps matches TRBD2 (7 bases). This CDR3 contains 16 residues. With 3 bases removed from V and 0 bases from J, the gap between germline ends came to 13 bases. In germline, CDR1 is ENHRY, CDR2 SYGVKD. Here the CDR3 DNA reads TGTGCCATCAGTGAAGCGGGACACCTTAGCACAGATACGCAGTATTTT. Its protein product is CAISEAGHLSTDTQYF.

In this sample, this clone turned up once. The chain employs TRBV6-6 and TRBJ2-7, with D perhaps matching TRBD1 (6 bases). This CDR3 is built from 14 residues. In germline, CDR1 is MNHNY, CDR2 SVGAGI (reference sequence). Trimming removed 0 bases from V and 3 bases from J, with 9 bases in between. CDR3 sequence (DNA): TGTGCCAGCAGTTACTCGAAAGGGGGCTACGAGCAGTACTTC. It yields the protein CASSYSKGGYEQYF.

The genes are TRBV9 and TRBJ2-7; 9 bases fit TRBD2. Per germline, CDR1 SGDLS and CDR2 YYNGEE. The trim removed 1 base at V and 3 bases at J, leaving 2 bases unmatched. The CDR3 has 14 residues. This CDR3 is CASSVTSGFYEQYF. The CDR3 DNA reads TGTGCCAGCAGCGTAACTAGCGGGTTCTACGAGCAGTACTTC.

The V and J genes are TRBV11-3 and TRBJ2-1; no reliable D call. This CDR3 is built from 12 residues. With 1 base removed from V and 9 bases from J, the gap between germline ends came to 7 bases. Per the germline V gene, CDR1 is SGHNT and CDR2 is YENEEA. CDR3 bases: TGTGCCAGCAGCTTAGGAGGCGGTGAGCAGTTCTTC. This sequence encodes CASSLGGGEQFF.

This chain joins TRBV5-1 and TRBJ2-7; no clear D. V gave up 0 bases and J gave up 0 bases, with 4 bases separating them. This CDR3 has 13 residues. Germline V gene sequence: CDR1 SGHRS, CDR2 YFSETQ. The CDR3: CASSLASSYEQYF. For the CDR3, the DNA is TGCGCCAGCAGCTTGGCGAGCTCCTACGAGCAGTACTTC. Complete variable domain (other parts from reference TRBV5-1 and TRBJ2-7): KAGVTQTPRYLIKTRGQQVTLSCSPISGHRSVSWYQQTPGQGLQFLFEYFSETQRNKGNFPGRFSGRQFSNSRSEMNVSTLELGDSALYLCASSLASSYEQYFGPGTRLTVT.

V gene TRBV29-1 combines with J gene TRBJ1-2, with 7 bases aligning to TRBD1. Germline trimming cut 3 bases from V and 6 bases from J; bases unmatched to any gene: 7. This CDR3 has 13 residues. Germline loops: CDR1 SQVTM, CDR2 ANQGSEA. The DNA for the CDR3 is TGCAGCGTTGAGGTTGACAGGGTGCATGGCTACACCTTC. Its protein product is CSVEVDRVHGYTF.

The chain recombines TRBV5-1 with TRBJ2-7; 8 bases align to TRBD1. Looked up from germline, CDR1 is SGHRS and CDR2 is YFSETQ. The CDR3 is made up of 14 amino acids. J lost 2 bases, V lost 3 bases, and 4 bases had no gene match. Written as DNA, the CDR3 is TGCGCCAGCAGCTACACAGGGGGGACCTACGAGCAGTACTTC. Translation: CASSYTGGTYEQYF.

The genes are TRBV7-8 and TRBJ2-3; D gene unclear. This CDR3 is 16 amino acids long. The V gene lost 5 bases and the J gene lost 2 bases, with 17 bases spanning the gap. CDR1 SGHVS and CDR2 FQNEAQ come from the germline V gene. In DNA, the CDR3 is TGTGCCAGCAGCCCCTGGGCCACGGCAAACACAGATACGCAGTATTTT. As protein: CASSPWATANTDTQYF.